The clone carrying this TCR beta chain was counted ten times or more. What it binds is not known. The cDNA was synthesized by means of template-switch 5'RACE, which was carried out with 10-nucleotide random UMIs. TCRdb re-called the 5' RACE reads through MiXCR, storing one row per CDR3 protein. Of about 45,000 distinct CDR3 sequences in the sample, less than 15% are singletons; the top ten hold about 10%. The sample is drawn from a study of neurological immune-mediated disorders. Study-wide results and limits: Healthy controls had more TCR clonal expansion than multiple sclerosis, which showed the least, whereas HTLV-1-associated myelopathy showed the most.

As to time point: longitudinal time-point 3. Healthy controls were blood bank volunteers in Maryland, USA. Unsorted libraries were generated from 2 million PBMCs. These cells had been stored in RNAlater at -80 C. This TCR was recovered from a young man in good health. The source material was PBMCs.

The CDR3 region has the DNA TGCAGTGCCCGCGGTTCGGGCAATCAGCCCCAGCATTTT. It yields the protein CSARGSGNQPQHF. The gene calls are TRBV20-1 and TRBJ1-5; D uncertain. Germline-derived CDR1 and CDR2 are DFQATT and SNEGSKA (reference sequence). The CDR3 covers 13 residues. The V and J ends lost 6 bases and 2 bases respectively, with 11 bases between them.